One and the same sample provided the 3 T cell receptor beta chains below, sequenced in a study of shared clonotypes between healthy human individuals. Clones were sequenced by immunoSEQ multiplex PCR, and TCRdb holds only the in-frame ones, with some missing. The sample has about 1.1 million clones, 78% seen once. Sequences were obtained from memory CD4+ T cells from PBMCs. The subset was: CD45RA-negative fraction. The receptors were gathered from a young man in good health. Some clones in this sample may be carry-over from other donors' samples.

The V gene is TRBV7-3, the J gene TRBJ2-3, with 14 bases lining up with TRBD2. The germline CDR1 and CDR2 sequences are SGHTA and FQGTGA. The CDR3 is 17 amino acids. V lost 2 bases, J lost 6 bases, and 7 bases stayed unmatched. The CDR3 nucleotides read TGTGCCAGCAGCTTAGGGACTAGCGGGAGTTTTGGTGATACGCAGTATTTT. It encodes CASSLGTSGSFGDTQYF.

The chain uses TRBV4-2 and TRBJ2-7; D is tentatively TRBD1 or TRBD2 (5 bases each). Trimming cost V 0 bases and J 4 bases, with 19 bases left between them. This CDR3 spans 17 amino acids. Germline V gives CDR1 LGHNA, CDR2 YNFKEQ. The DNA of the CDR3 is TGTGCCAGCAGCCAAGATTTTCCCGGGGCGAAAGGGTACGAGCAGTACTTC. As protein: CASSQDFPGAKGYEQYF.

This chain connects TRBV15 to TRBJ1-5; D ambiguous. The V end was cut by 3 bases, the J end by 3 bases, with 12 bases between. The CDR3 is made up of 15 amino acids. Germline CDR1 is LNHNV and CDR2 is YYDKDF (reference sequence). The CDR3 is CATSSLTADNQPQHF. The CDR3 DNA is TGTGCCACCAGCAGTCTAACGGCAGACAATCAGCCCCAGCATTTT. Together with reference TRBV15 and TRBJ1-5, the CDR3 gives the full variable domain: DAMVIQNPRYQVTQFGKPVTLSCSQTLNHNVMYWYQQKSSQAPKLLFHYYDKDFNNEADTPDNFQSRRPNTSFCFLDIRSPGLGDTAMYLCATSSLTADNQPQHFGDGTRLSIL.